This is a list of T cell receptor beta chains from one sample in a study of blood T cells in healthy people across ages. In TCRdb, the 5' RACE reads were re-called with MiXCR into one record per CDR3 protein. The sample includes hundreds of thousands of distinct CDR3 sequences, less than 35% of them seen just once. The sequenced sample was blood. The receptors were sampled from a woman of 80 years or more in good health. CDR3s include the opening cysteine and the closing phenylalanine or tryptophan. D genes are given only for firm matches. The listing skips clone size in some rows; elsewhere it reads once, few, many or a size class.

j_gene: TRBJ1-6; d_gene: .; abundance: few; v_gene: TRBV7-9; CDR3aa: CASSFIGGSPLHF; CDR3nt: TGTGCCAGCAGCTTTATTGGGGGATCACCCCTCCACTTT
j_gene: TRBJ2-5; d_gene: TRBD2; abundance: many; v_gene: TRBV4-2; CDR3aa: CASSRRGDPQETQYF; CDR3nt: TGTGCCAGCAGCCGGCGGGGGGACCCACAAGAGACCCAGTACTTC
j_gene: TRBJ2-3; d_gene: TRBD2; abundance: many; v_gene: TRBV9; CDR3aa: CASSVGLAGGSDTQYF; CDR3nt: TGTGCCAGCAGCGTAGGACTAGCGGGGGGGTCAGATACGCAGTATTTT
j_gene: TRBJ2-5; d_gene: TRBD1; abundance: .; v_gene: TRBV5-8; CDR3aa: CASSLGTGAFGQETQYF; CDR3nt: TGTGCCAGCAGCTTGGGGACAGGGGCGTTTGGACAAGAGACCCAGTACTTC
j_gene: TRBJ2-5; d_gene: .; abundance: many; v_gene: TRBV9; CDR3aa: CASSVVASGAQYF; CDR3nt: TGTGCCAGCAGCGTAGTAGCGTCGGGGGCCCAGTACTTC
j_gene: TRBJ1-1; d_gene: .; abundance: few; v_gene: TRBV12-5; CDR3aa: CASGSGHWDTEAFF; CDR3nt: TGTGCTAGTGGTTCGGGCCATTGGGACACTGAAGCTTTCTTT
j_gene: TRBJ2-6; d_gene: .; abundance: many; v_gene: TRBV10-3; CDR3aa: CAISQDRMANVLTF; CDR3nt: TGTGCCATCAGTCAGGACCGGATGGCCAACGTCCTGACTTTC
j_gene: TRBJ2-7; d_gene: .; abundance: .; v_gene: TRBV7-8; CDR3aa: CASSRRGVNHEQYF; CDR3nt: TGTGCCAGCAGCCGCAGGGGAGTAAACCACGAGCAGTACTTC
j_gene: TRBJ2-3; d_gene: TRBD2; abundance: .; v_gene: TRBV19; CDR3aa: CASSIRGGGGTDTQYF; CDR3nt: TGTGCCAGTAGTATACGCGGGGGAGGTGGCACAGATACGCAGTATTTT
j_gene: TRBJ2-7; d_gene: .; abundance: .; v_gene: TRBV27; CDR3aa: CASSPPGTLYEQYF; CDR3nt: TGTGCCAGCAGTCCCCCAGGTACCTTGTACGAGCAGTACTTC
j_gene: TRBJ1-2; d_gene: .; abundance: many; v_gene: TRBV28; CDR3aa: CASRPGGGYGYTF; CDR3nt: TGTGCCAGCAGGCCGGGGGGCGGCTATGGCTACACCTTC
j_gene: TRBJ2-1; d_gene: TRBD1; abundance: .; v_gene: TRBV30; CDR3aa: CAWSVEAGTGEQSF; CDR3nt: TGTGCCTGGAGTGTAGAGGCAGGGACAGGTGAGCAGTCCTTC
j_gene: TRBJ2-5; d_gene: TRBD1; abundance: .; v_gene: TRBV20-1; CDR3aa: CSAISTGGAGEQYF; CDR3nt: TGCAGTGCCATTTCGACAGGGGGCGCGGGAGAGCAGTACTTC
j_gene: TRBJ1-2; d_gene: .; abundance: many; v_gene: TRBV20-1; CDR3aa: CSARDQGGGGYTF; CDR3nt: TGCAGTGCTAGAGATCAAGGGGGTGGAGGCTACACCTTC
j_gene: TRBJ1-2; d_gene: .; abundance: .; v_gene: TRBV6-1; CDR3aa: CASRILGGLTF; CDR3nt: TGTGCCAGCAGAATACTGGGAGGGCTCACCTTC
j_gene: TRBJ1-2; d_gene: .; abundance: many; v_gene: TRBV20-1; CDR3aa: CSAATGYGYTF; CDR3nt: TGCAGTGCTGCGACAGGCTATGGCTACACCTTC
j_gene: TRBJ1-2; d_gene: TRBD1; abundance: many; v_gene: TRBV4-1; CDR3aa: CASSPGQGTNYGYTF; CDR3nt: TGCGCCAGCAGCCCAGGACAGGGGACTAACTATGGCTACACCTTC
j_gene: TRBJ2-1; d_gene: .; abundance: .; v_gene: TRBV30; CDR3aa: CAWGTGGGNNEQFF; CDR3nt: TGTGCCTGGGGGACGGGGGGCGGAAACAATGAGCAGTTCTTC
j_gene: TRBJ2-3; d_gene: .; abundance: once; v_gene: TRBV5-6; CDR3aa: CASSLAWGDTQYF; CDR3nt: TGTGCCAGCAGCTTGGCCTGGGGAGATACGCAGTATTTT
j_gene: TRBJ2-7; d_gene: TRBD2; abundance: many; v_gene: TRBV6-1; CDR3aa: CASSESAGRAYEQYF; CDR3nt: TGTGCCAGCAGTGAAAGTGCAGGGAGGGCCTACGAGCAGTACTTC
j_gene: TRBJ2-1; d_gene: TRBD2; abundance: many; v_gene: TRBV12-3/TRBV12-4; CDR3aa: CASSVTSRPNNEQFF; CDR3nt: TGTGCCAGCAGTGTGACTAGCAGACCCAACAATGAGCAGTTCTTC
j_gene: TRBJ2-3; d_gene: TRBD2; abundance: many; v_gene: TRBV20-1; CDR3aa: CSSSRGGSTDTQYF; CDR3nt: TGCAGTTCCAGTCGGGGGGGGAGCACAGATACGCAGTATTTT
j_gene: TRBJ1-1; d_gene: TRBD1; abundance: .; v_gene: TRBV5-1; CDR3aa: CASSLGSGTENTEAFF; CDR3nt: TGCGCCAGCAGCTTGGGATCCGGGACAGAGAACACTGAAGCTTTCTTT
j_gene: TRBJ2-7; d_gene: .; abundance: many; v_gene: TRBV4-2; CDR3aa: CASSQDGDGAYEQYF; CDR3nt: TGTGCCAGCAGCCAAGACGGGGACGGAGCCTACGAGCAGTACTTC
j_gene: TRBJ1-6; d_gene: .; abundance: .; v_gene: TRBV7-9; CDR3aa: CASSLSSLTGGFGNSPLHF; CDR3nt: TGTGCCAGCAGCTTAAGTAGCTTGACAGGTGGTTTTGGTAATTCACCCCTCCACTTT
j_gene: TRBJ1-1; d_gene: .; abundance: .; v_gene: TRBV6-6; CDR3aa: CASSPPETSNTEAFF; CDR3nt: TGTGCCAGCAGCCCGCCAGAAACTTCGAACACTGAAGCTTTCTTT
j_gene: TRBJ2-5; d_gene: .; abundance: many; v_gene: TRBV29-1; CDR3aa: CSVGGQGETQYF; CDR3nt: TGCAGCGTTGGAGGGCAGGGAGAGACCCAGTACTTC
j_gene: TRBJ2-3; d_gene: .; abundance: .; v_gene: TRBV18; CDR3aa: CASSPTHVAEFSTDTQYF; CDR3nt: TGTGCCAGCTCACCGACTCATGTGGCGGAGTTTAGCACAGATACGCAGTATTTT
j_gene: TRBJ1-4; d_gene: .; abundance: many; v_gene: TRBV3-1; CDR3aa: CASSPRRGYEKLFF; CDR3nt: TGTGCCAGCAGCCCGCGGAGGGGGTATGAAAAACTGTTTTTT
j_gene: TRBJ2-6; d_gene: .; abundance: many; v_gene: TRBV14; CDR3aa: CASSQDQGPPTSGANVLTF; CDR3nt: TGTGCCAGCAGCCAAGACCAAGGGCCTCCCACATCTGGGGCCAACGTCCTGACTTTC
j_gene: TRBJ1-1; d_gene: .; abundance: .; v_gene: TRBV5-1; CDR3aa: CASGLFRGRETEAFF; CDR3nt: TGCGCCAGCGGCTTGTTCCGGGGACGAGAGACTGAAGCTTTCTTT